The subject of this entry is one T cell receptor beta chain. Antigen specificity is unknown. This entry is derived from a study of human T cells and chemical hapten exposure. General study results and limits: Having alopecia, the donors may differ immunologically from healthy people. TCRs exceeding a frequency of 1 in 1000 stayed unchanged under DPC sensitization.

Time point reported: patch test 1, 2 weeks after DPC sensitization. Treatment denoted: therapeutic diphenylcyclopropenone sensitization with weekly scalp DPC. TCRdb processed the RACE reads anew with MiXCR; each CDR3 protein has one entry. The profile shows about 360,000 distinct CDR3 sequences, around 7% of them singletons. Germline values: CDR1 SGHTA, CDR2 FQGTGA. V was clipped by 5 bases and J by 5 bases, with 9 bases between them. The CDR3 is 13 residues long. This sequence joins TRBV7-3 and TRBJ2-2; D is undetermined. The sample was whole blood, taken in connection with sensitization to the hapten diphenylcyclopropenone (DPC). The sequence came from a woman aged 18 to 35 with alopecia areata. Some clones in this sample may be carry-over from other donors' samples. The chain's CDR3 is CASSPDITGELFF. For the CDR3, the DNA is TGTGCCAGCAGCCCCGACATAACCGGGGAGCTGTTTTTT.